A single sample gave rise to the 20 T cell receptor beta chains below, sequenced in a study of regulatory T cells in long-lasting Graves disease. Construction of TCR beta libraries relied on iRepertoire HTBI primers and on Arm-PCR targeting CDR3 regions. TCRdb reanalysed the multiplex PCR reads using MiXCR and keeps one entry per CDR3 protein. The table records over 450,000 distinct CDR3 sequences, around 12% of them present only once. The time point denotes: newly diagnosed GD, antithyroid drugs for less than 3 months. Making the TCR library involved RNA that had been extracted from PBMCs. These data were also reused for a study on T cells in Graves' hyperthyroidism and ophthalmopathy.

The sequenced sample was peripheral blood mononuclear cells (PBMCs), obtained at new diagnosis, from a patient treated with antithyroid drugs. The source is a woman in her thirties with Graves disease.

This clonotype was recorded at least ten times. The rearrangement uses TRBV4-3 and TRBJ2-5; TRBD2 might be the D (6 bases). The germline V and J ends were trimmed by 0 bases and 5 bases, with 13 bases remaining between them. The V gene's germline CDR1 is LGHNA and CDR2 YSLEER. The CDR3 length is 15 residues. Here the CDR3 DNA reads TGCGCCAGCAGCCAAGATAAGGGGCTAGCGGAGACCCAGTACTTC. This sequence encodes CASSQDKGLAETQYF.

This chain joins TRBV12-3 or TRBV12-4 and TRBJ2-1; D uncertain. The CDR3 extends over 16 amino acids. V was trimmed by 5 bases and J by 0 bases, leaving 14 bases between them. CDR3 bases: TGTGCCAGCAGTGGGGATAGAGCGCGCTCCTACAATGAGCAGTTCTTC. Translating gives CASSGDRARSYNEQFF.

This clonotype was seen ten or more times. The chain combines TRBV2 with TRBJ2-2; D is perhaps TRBD2 (5 bases). Trimming stripped 8 bases from V and 6 bases from J, with 19 bases between. The CDR3 length is 15 residues. CDR1 is SNHLY and CDR2 is FYNNEI in the germline V gene. For the CDR3, the DNA is TGTGCCAGCTATCATGGACTCCGGTCCGCCGGGGAGCTGTTTTTT. It is translated as CASYHGLRSAGELFF.

This clonotype was seen many times. This CDR3 is CAWSVGTYNSPLHF. CDR3 nucleotide sequence: TGTGCCTGGAGTGTGGGGACTTATAATTCACCCCTCCACTTT. V gene TRBV30 combines with J gene TRBJ1-6, with a tentative D call TRBD1 (5 bases). CDR1 GTSNPN and CDR2 SVGIG come from the germline V gene (reference sequence). The CDR3 totals 14 residues. With 0 bases removed from V and 4 bases from J, the gap between germline ends came to 7 bases.

The chain links TRBV5-5 to TRBJ1-1; TRBD1 matches at 7 bases. V dropped 2 bases and J dropped 8; count of bases not matched to a gene: 15. From germline, CDR1 is SGHKS and CDR2 YYEKEE (reference sequence). CDR3 length: 16 amino acids. CDR3 nucleotide sequence: TGTGCCAGCAGCTTTAACCCGGGACAGACACCGAGAGAAGCTTTCTTT. It codes for CASSFNPGQTPREAFF.

There are many counts of this clonotype. The genes are TRBV11-2 and TRBJ1-1, with 7 bases lining up with TRBD1. With V trimmed by 5 bases and J by 4 bases, 10 bases remained unmatched. The CDR3 length is 15 residues. Germline V gene data show CDR1 as SGHAT and CDR2 as FQNNGV. The CDR3 nucleotides are TGTGCCAGCAGCACAGGGGCCGGAGGTAGCACTGAAGCTTTCTTT. Encoded protein: CASSTGAGGSTEAFF.

This clonotype was recorded at least ten times. The V and J genes are TRBV19 and TRBJ1-1; no reliable D call. CDR1 is LNHDA, CDR2 SQIVND, per germline (reference sequence). This CDR3 contains 14 residues. The V end was cut by 3 bases, the J end by 5 bases, with 13 bases between. The CDR3: CASSMGRRVTEAFF. CDR3 bases: TGTGCCAGTAGTATGGGCAGACGTGTGACTGAAGCTTTCTTT. Supplemented by reference TRBV19 and TRBJ1-1, the full variable domain reads DGGITQSPKYLFRKEGQNVTLSCEQNLNHDAMYWYRQDPGQGLRLIYYSQIVNDFQKGDIAEGYSVSREKKESFPLTVTSAQKNPTAFYLCASSMGRRVTEAFFGQGTRLTVV.

There are many counts of this clonotype. This chain joins TRBV20-1 and TRBJ1-2; D possibly corresponds to TRBD1 (5 bases). V shed 5 bases and J shed 6 bases, with 16 bases lying between them. Germline lookup yields CDR1 DFQATT and CDR2 SNEGSKA (reference sequence). The CDR3 length is 13 residues. In DNA form, the CDR3 reads TGCAGTGCTCCACCGGGAGGGGCTAATGGCTACACCTTC. Its translation is CSAPPGGANGYTF.

The chain uses TRBV11-3 and TRBJ2-1; TRBD2 matches at 8 bases. The germline gives CDR1 SGHNT, CDR2 YENEEA. With 3 bases clipped from V and 2 bases from J, the junction kept 27 bases outside the gene matches. The CDR3 totals 23 residues. Written as DNA, the CDR3 is TGTGCCAGCAGCTTTTTCCCCTCTTTTCTTGAGCGGGAGTCCCCCCAGCCCTACAATGAGCAGTTCTTC. Translated, it gives CASSFFPSFLERESPQPYNEQFF.

This clonotype was detected many times. V and J are TRBV6-1 and TRBJ2-5; TRBD2 aligns across 13 bases. V shed 6 bases, J shed 5 bases, and the junction held 6 bases outside the gene matches. This CDR3 has 15 residues. CDR1 and CDR2 from the germline V gene are MNHNS and SASEGT. The CDR3 loop reads CASRGLAGSSETQYF. In DNA form, the CDR3 reads TGTGCCAGCAGGGGACTAGCGGGAAGTAGTGAGACCCAGTACTTC.

The chain combines TRBV7-9 with TRBJ2-7; no definite D call. CDR3 length equals 13 residues. Per germline, CDR1 SEHNR and CDR2 FQNEAQ (reference sequence). V was cut by 5 bases and J by 7 bases, with 15 bases left in between. The CDR3 is CASSLPAVAEQYF. Written as DNA, the CDR3 is TGTGCCAGCAGCCTCCCAGCCGTTGCGGAGCAGTACTTC.

This clonotype appeared many times. CDR3 bases: TGCGCCAGCAGCTCCTGGACAGGACTAAGCACTGAAGCTTTCTTT. It is translated as CASSSWTGLSTEAFF. The rearrangement joins TRBV5-1 to TRBJ1-1; 7 bases match TRBD1. The germline V gene has CDR1 SGHRS and CDR2 YFSETQ. The CDR3 runs 15 residues. The V and J ends lost 3 bases and 4 bases, in that order; junction bases with no gene match: 9.

This clonotype was seen many times. V usage is TRBV15 and J usage is TRBJ1-4; TRBD1 matches at 9 bases. V dropped 4 bases and J dropped 7; count of bases not matched to a gene: 10. Germline V gene lookup returns CDR1 LNHNV and CDR2 YYDKDF (reference sequence). The CDR3 loop spans 16 amino acids. The CDR3 here is CATSIGRDRASEKLFF. Here the CDR3 DNA reads TGTGCCACCAGCATCGGTAGGGACAGGGCTTCTGAAAAACTGTTTTTT.

There are a few counts of this clonotype. The J gene is TRBJ2-1, the V gene TRBV12-3 or TRBV12-4, with TRBD2 identical over 12 bases. The V and J ends lost 7 bases and 7 bases, in that order; junction bases with no gene match: 8. This CDR3 comprises 15 residues. The CDR3 reads CASTKRLAGVNEQFF. The CDR3 DNA reads as TGTGCCAGCACCAAAAGACTAGCGGGAGTTAATGAGCAGTTCTTC.

This clonotype was seen many times. The V call is TRBV27, the J call TRBJ2-7; TRBD1 is a possible D gene (5 bases). This CDR3 has 15 amino acids. The germline V gene has CDR1 MNHEY and CDR2 SMNVEV (reference sequence). Trimming pared 5 bases from V and 0 bases from J, leaving 14 bases between. The CDR3, as DNA: TGTGCCAGCAGTGAAAGACAGTTGAGCTCCTACGAGCAGTACTTC. Protein sequence: CASSERQLSSYEQYF.

This clonotype was seen at least ten times. The chain links TRBV11-3 to TRBJ2-3; D uncertain. This CDR3 region has 16 residues. V dropped 5 bases and J dropped 0 bases, with 15 bases sitting between them. In germline, CDR1 is SGHNT, CDR2 YENEEA. This CDR3 reads CASSIGPFSSTDTQYF. The CDR3 bases are TGTGCCAGCAGCATCGGACCATTTTCTAGCACAGATACGCAGTATTTT.

The chain joins TRBV7-9 to TRBJ2-7, with TRBD1 matching over 8 bases. Germline V gene lookup returns CDR1 SEHNR and CDR2 FQNEAQ (reference sequence). J was trimmed by 3 bases and V by 1 base; bases with no gene match: 5. CDR3 length: 15 residues. This chain's CDR3 is CASSLGGQGRYEQYF. CDR3 coding DNA: TGTGCCAGCAGCTTAGGTGGACAGGGCCGCTACGAGCAGTACTTC.

This chain connects TRBV12-3 or TRBV12-4 to TRBJ2-1, with 11 bases matching TRBD2. V dropped 3 bases and J dropped 2; count of bases not matched to a gene: 9. The CDR3 has 18 residues. The CDR3 DNA is TGTGCCAGCAGTTTTGGGCTAGCGGGAGGACCAACCTACAATGAGCAGTTCTTC. Translation gives CASSFGLAGGPTYNEQFF.

This clonotype was seen a handful of times. The junction differs from germline at one of its ends, possibly a read error. This chain connects TRBV28 to TRBJ2-7; D is ambiguous. CDR3 length: 14 amino acids. Per germline, CDR1 MDHEN and CDR2 SYDVKM. CDR3 residues: CASSEPLRSCEQYF. In DNA form, the CDR3 reads TGTGCCAGCAGCGAACCCCTACGGTCCTGCGAGCAGTACTTC.

The V gene is TRBV28, the J gene TRBJ2-7, with D possibly TRBD1 on 6 matching bases. In germline, CDR1 is MDHEN, CDR2 SYDVKM. This CDR3 contains 16 residues. Trimming shortened V by 5 bases and J by 4 bases, and 21 bases separated the two germline ends. The CDR3 DNA sequence: TGTGCCAGCAGTCTCAAGGTGGGGGCCCACGGGTACGAGCAGTACTTC. Amino acids: CASSLKVGAHGYEQYF. The full variable domain, completed using reference TRBV28 and TRBJ2-7, is DVKVTQSSRYLVKRTGEKVFLECVQDMDHENMFWYRQDPGLGLRLIYFSYDVKMKEKGDIPEGYSVSREKKERFSLILESASTNQTSMYLCASSLKVGAHGYEQYFGPGTRLTVT.